Detailed here is one TCR beta chain. The data originate from a study of blood T cells in healthy people across ages. A second about 7 to 12 cycle PCR used barcoded and J-beta primers. TCRdb re-derived calls from the 5' RACE reads in MiXCR, one entry per CDR3 protein. The profile covers around 990,000 distinct CDR3 sequences, with about two fifths appearing a single time and roughly 14% taken by the ten largest. Germline values: CDR1 SGDLS, CDR2 YYNGEE. CDR3 length: 16 amino acids. The J segment lost 7 bases and the V segment lost 4 bases, leaving 10 bases of the junction unmatched. The gene calls are TRBV9 and TRBJ2-2, with TRBD2 matching over 10 bases. The sample was blood. The TCR was taken from a man aged 18 to 29 in good health. The DNA for the CDR3 is TGTGCCAGCAGCCCGCCTAGCGGGGGAGGCGTCGGGGAGCTGTTTTTT. This gives the protein CASSPPSGGGVGELFF. Looking up the rest from reference TRBV9 and TRBJ2-2 gives the full variable domain: DSGVTQTPKHLITATGQRVTLRCSPRSGDLSVYWYQQSLDQGLQFLIQYYNGEERAKGNILERFSAQQFPDLHSELNLSSLELGDSALYFCASSPPSGGGVGELFFGEGSRLTVL.